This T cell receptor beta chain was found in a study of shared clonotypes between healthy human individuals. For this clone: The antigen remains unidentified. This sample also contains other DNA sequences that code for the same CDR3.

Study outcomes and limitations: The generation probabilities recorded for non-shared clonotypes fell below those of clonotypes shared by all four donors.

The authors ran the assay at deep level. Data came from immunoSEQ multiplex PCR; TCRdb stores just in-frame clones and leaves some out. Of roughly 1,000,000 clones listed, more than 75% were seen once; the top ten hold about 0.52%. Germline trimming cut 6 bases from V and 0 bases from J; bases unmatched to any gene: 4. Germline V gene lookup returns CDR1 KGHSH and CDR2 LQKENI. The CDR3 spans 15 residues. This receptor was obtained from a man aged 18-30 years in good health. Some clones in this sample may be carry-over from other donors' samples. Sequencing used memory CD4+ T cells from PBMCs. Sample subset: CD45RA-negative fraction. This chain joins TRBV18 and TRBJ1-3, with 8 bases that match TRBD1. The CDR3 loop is CASSTTGGSGNTIYF. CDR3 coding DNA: TGTGCCAGCTCGACCACAGGGGGCTCTGGAAACACCATATATTTT.